This T cell receptor beta chain originates from a study of cytomegalovirus exposure and HLA in healthy donors. Study at large: As an earlier analysis found, about 179 million T cells yielded about 120 million unique TCR beta sequences.

About this clone itself: The antigen is undetermined.

With 60 Vbeta and 13 Jbeta primers, the PCR was carried out. This table comes from immunoSEQ multiplex PCR, and its TCRdb copy is limited to in-frame clones, with some not included. The repertoire holds about 110,000 clones, with just under 70% as singletons. V gave up 2 bases and J gave up 3 bases, with 9 bases separating them. The CDR3 is made up of 14 amino acids. Germline V lookup: CDR1 MNHNY, CDR2 SVGAGI (reference sequence). General study results and limits: A prior analysis recorded that most TCR beta V segments were productive about 87% or about 30% of the time. In a later analysis, donors in an Asian-associated ancestry cluster reportedly had fewer N-insertions in productive TCRs than the cohort mean. The classifier, whose performance was assessed in both the original and validation cohorts, reportedly diagnosed cytomegalovirus status with high specificity and sensitivity.

Material for sequencing was PBMCs. The rearrangement joins TRBV6-6 to TRBJ2-3, with TRBD2 as a possible D gene (5 bases). This sequence originates from a woman aged 70-85 years in good health and CMV-seropositive. CDR3 coding DNA: TGTGCCAGCAGTTACGCGGACTCTACAGATACGCAGTATTTT. Residues: CASSYADSTDTQYF.